This TCR beta chain was recovered during a study of blood T cells in healthy people across ages. Sample-barcoded 5' priming and a J-beta primer mix drove a second PCR of roughly 6 to 12 cycles. TCRdb re-called the 5' RACE reads with MiXCR, one entry per CDR3 protein. Among about 1,800,000 distinct CDR3 sequences listed, over 25% were seen once. CDR1 and CDR2 (germline): SQVTM, ANQGSEA. This CDR3 has 10 amino acids. Between the trimmed V and J ends, which lost 4 bases and 9 bases, there was a span of 7 bases. Study-level points and caveats: A strong correlation was found between TCR beta diversity and the percentage of naive T cells. Estimates of total diversity, which came from one million sequenced T cells, were considered to be underestimates. The CMV status of each donor remained undetermined, and this could have confounded shifts in expanded clonotypes.

Each individual donor underwent a draw of roughly 10 milliliters of peripheral blood. On this clonotype: Its matching antigen is unknown.

Sequencing used blood. The chain has TRBV29-1 and TRBJ2-1; no clear D. The clonotype originates from a woman in her twenties or thirties in good health. The CDR3 DNA follows: TGCAGCGTTGTATGGATTGAGCAGTTCTTC. Its protein product is CSVVWIEQFF.